The TCR beta chain described here comes from a study of blood T cell repertoires in COVID-19. Measured with immunoSEQ multiplex PCR; TCRdb has only the in-frame clones, and not every one. The sample includes about 120,000 clones, 70% to 85% seen only once; the top ten take under 3%. This CDR3 has 17 residues. Germline CDR1 and CDR2: SNHLY and FYNNEI. The V gene end was trimmed by 4 bases and the J gene end by 10 bases; junction bases not matched to a gene: 18. The rearrangement joins TRBV2 to TRBJ1-5, with TRBD1 matching over 8 bases. The sequence came from a middle-aged man with acute or convalescent COVID-19. Source material: peripheral blood. The CDR3 coding sequence is TGTGCCAGCAGTGTTCCCCCCGGTTCTGGACAGGGAGAACCCCAGCATTTT. Residues: CASSVPPGSGQGEPQHF.